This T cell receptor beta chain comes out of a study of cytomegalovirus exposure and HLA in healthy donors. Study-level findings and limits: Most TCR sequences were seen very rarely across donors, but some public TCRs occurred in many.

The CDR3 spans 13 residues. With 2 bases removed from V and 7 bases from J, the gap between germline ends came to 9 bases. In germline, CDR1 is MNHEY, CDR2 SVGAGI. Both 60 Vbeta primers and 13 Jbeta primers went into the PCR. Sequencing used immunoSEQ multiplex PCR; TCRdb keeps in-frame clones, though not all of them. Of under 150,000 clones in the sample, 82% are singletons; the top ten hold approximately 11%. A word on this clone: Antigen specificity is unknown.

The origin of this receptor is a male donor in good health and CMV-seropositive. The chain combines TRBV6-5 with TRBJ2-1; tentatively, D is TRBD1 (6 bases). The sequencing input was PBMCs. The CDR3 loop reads CASSYNDRNEQFF. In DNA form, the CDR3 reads TGTGCCAGCAGTTACAACGACAGGAATGAGCAGTTCTTC.